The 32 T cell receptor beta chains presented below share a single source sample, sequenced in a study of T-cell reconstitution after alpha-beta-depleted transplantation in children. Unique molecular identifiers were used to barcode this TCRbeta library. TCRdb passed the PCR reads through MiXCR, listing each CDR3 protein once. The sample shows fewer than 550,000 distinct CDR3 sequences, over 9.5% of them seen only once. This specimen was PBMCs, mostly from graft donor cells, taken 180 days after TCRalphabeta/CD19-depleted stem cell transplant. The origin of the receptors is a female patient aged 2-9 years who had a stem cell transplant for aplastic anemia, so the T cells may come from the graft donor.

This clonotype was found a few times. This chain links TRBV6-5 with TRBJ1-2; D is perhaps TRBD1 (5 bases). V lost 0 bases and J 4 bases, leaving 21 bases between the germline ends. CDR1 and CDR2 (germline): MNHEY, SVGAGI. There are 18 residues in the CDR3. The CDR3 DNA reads TGTGCCAGCAGTTACTCGGGAAGGGGCCGGTTTTTACCCTATGGCTACACCTTC. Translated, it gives CASSYSGRGRFLPYGYTF.

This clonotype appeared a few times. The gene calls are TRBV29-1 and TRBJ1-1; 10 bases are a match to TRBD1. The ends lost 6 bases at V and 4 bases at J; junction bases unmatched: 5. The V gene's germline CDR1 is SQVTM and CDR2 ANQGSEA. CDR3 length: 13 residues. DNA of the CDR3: TGCAGCGTGGCCCGGGACAGGGGCACTGAAGCTTTCTTT. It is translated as CSVARDRGTEAFF.

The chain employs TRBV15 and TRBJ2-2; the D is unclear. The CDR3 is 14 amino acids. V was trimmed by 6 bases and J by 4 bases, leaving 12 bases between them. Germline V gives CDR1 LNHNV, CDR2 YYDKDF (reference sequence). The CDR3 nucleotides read TGTGCCACCAGTGGGGTAGAAACCACCGGGGAGCTGTTTTTT. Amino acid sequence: CATSGVETTGELFF.

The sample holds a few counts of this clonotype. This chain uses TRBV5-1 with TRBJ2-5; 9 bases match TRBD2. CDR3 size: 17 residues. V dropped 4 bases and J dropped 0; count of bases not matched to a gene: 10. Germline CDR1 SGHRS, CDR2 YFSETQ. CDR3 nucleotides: TGCGCCAGCAGCCCGGGGGGGCGACTAGCGGACCAAGAGACCCAGTACTTC. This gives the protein CASSPGGRLADQETQYF.

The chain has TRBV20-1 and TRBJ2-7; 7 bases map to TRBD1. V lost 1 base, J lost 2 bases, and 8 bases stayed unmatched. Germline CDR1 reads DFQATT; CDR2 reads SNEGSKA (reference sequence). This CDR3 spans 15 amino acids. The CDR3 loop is CSARGGRDRPYEQYF. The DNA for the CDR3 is TGCAGTGCTAGAGGTGGACGGGACAGACCCTACGAGCAGTACTTC.

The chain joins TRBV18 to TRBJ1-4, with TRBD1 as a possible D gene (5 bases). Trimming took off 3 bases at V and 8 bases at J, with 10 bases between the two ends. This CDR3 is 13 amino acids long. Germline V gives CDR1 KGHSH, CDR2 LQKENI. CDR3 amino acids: CASSPGLGEKLFF. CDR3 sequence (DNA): TGTGCCAGCTCACCGGGACTGGGCGAAAAACTGTTTTTT.

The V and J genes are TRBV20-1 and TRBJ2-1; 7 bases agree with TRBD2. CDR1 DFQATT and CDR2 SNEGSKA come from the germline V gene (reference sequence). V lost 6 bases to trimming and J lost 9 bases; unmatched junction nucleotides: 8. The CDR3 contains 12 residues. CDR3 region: CSASSRGGEQFF. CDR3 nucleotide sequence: TGCAGTGCCAGCAGCCGCGGGGGTGAGCAGTTCTTC.

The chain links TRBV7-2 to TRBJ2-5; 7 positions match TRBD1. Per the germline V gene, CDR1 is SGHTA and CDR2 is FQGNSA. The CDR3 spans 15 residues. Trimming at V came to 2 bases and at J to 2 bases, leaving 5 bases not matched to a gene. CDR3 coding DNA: TGTGCCAGCAGCTTACTCCCGACAGGGCAAGAGACCCAGTACTTC. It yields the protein CASSLLPTGQETQYF.

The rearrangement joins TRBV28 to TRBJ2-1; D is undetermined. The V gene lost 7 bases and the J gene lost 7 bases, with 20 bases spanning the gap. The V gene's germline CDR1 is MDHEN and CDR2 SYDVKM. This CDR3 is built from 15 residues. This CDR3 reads CASTWASTIGNEQFF. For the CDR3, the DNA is TGTGCCAGCACATGGGCCTCCACAATCGGGAATGAGCAGTTCTTC.

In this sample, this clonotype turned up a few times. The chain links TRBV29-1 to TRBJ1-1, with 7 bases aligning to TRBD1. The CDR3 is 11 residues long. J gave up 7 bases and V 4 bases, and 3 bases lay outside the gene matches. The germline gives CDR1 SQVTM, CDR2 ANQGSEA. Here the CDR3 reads CSVGGDSEAFF. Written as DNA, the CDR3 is TGCAGCGTTGGTGGGGACAGTGAAGCTTTCTTT.

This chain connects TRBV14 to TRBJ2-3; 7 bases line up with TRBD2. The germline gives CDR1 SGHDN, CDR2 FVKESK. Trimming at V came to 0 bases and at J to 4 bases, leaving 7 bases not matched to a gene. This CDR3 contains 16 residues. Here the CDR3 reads CASSQDRGRYADTQYF. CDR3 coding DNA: TGTGCCAGCAGCCAAGATCGCGGGAGATACGCAGATACGCAGTATTTT.

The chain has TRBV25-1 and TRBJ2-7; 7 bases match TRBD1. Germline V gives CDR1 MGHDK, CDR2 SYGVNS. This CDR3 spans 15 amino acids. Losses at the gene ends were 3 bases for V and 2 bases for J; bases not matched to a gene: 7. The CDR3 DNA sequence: TGTGCCAGCAGTGACCTGACGACAGGGCCCTACGAGCAGTACTTC. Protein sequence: CASSDLTTGPYEQYF.

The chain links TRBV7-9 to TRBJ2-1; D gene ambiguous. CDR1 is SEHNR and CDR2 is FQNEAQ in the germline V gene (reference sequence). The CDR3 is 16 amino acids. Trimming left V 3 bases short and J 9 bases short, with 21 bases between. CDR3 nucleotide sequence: TGTGCCAGCAGCTTTTTTATGTCCCCCGGAAGTGGTGAGCAGTTCTTC. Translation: CASSFFMSPGSGEQFF. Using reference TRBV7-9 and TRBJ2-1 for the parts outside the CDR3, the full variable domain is DTGVSQNPRHKITKRGQNVTFRCDPISEHNRLYWYRQTLGQGPEFLTYFQNEAQLEKSRLLSDRFSAERPKGSFSTLEIQRTEQGDSAMYLCASSFFMSPGSGEQFFGPGTRLTVL.

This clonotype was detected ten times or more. The CDR3 nucleotides read TGTGCCAGCAGTTTACTGGGGAGCTCCTATAATTCACCCCTCCACTTT. It specifies CASSLLGSSYNSPLHF. The chain couples TRBV28 to TRBJ1-6; D is unresolved. Trimming took off 2 bases at V and 0 bases at J, with 8 bases between the two ends. In germline, CDR1 is MDHEN, CDR2 SYDVKM. The CDR3 consists of 16 residues. Complete variable domain (other parts from reference TRBV28 and TRBJ1-6): DVKVTQSSRYLVKRTGEKVFLECVQDMDHENMFWYRQDPGLGLRLIYFSYDVKMKEKGDIPEGYSVSREKKERFSLILESASTNQTSMYLCASSLLGSSYNSPLHFGNGTRLTVT.

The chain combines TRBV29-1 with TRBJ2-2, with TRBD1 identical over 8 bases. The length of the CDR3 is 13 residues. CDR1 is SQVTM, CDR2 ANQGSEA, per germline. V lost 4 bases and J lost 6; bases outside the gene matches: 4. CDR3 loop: CSVGQGSPGELFF. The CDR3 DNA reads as TGCAGCGTTGGACAGGGGTCTCCCGGGGAGCTGTTTTTT.

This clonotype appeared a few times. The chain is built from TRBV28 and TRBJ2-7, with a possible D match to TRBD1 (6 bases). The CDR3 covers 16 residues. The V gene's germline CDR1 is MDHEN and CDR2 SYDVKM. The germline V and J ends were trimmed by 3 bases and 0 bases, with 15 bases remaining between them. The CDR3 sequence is CASSFRGQGSSYEQYV. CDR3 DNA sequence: TGTGCCAGCAGTTTTCGGGGACAAGGAAGCTCCTACGAGCAGTACGTC.

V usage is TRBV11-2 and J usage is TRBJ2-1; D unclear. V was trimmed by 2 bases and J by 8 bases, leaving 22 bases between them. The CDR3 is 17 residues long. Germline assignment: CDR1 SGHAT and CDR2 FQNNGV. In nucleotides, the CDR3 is TGTGCCAGCAGCTTATACTACCCGGACCCGGTAAGGGATGAGCAGTTCTTC. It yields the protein CASSLYYPDPVRDEQFF.

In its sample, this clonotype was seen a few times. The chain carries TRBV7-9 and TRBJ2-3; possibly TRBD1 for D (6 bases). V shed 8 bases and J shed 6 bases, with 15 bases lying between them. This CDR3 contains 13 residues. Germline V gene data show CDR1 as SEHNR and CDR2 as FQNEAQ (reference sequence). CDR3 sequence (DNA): TGTGCCAGCCCTTCAGGGGCTGGGGATACGCAGTATTTT. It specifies CASPSGAGDTQYF.

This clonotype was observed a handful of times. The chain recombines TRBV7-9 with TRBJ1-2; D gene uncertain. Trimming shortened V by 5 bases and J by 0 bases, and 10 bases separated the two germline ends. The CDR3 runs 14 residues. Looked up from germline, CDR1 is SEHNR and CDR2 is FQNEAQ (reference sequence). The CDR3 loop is CASSARATNYGYTF. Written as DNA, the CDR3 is TGTGCCAGCAGCGCCCGGGCCACTAACTATGGCTACACCTTC.

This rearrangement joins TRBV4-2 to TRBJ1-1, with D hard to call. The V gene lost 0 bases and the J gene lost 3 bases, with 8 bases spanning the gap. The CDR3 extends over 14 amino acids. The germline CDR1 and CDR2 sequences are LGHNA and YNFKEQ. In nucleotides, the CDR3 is TGTGCCAGCAGCCAAGATAAGGGTCACACTGAAGCTTTCTTT. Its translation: CASSQDKGHTEAFF.

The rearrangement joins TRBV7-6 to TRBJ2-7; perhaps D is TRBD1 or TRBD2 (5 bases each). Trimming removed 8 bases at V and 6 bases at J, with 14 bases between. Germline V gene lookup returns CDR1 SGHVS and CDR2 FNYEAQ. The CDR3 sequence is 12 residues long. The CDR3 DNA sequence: TGTGCCAGCGCGGGTCAGGGAGCCGAGCAGTACTTC. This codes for CASAGQGAEQYF.

The CDR3 DNA sequence: TGCGCCAGCAGCCAGGCGCACAGGGGGCGTGGAGAGACCCAGTACTTC. Translating it yields CASSQAHRGRGETQYF. The rearrangement links TRBV4-3 to TRBJ2-5, with 9 nucleotides matching TRBD1. The CDR3 is 16 amino acids. Germline V lookup: CDR1 LGHNA, CDR2 YSLEER. J was trimmed by 4 bases and V by 3 bases; bases with no gene match: 9.

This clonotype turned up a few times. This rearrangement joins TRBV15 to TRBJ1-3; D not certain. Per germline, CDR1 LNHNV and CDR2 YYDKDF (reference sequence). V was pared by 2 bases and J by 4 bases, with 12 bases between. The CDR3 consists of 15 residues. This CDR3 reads CATSRFAGHGNTIYF. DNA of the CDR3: TGTGCCACCAGCAGATTTGCGGGCCACGGAAACACCATATATTTT.

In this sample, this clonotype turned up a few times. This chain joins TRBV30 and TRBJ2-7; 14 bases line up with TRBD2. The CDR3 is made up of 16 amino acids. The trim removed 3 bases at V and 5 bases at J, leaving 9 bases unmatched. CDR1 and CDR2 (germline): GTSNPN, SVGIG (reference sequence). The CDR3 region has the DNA TGTGCCTGGAGGGGGGGGACTAGCGGGAGAAGGAACGAGCAGTACTTC. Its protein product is CAWRGGTSGRRNEQYF.

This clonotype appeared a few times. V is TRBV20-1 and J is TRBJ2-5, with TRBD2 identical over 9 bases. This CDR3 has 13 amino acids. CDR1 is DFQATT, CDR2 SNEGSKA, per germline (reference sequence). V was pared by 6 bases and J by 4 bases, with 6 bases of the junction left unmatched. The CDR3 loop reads CSAPRRGGETQYF. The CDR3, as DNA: TGCAGTGCCCCAAGGCGGGGGGGAGAGACCCAGTACTTC.

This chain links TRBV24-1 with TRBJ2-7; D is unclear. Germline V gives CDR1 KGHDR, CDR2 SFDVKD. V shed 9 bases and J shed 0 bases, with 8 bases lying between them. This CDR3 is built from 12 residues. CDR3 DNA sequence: TGTGCCACCCCCAGGAGCTCCTACGAGCAGTACTTC. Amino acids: CATPRSSYEQYF.

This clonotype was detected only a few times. The CDR3 spells CASSFAGPILFYEQYF. Written as DNA, the CDR3 is TGTGCCAGCAGCTTCGCGGGTCCTATTCTTTTTTACGAGCAGTACTTC. The chain uses TRBV7-2 and TRBJ2-7; TRBD2 might be the D (5 bases). The CDR3 consists of 16 residues. V dropped 3 bases and J dropped 4 bases, with 19 bases sitting between them. Germline-derived CDR1 and CDR2 are SGHTA and FQGNSA.

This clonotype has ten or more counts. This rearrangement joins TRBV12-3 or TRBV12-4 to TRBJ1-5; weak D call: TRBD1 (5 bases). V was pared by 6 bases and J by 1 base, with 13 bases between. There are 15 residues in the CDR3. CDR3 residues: CASSRQPWSNQPQHF. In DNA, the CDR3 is TGTGCCAGCAGCCGACAGCCCTGGAGCAATCAGCCCCAGCATTTT.

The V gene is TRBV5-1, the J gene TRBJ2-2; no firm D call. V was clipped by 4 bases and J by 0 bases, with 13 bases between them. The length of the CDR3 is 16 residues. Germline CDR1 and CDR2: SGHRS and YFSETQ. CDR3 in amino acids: CASSASAVSNTGELFF. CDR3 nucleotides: TGCGCCAGCAGCGCGTCGGCGGTTTCGAACACCGGGGAGCTGTTTTTT.

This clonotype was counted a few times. CDR3 in DNA: TGTGCCAGCAGCCTAACAGGGATCACCACAGATACGCAGTATTTT. This gives the protein CASSLTGITTDTQYF. The chain links TRBV6-1 to TRBJ2-3, with TRBD1 as a possible D gene (6 bases). Germline CDR1 and CDR2: MNHNS and SASEGT. There are 15 residues in the CDR3. V dropped 6 bases and J dropped 2 bases, with 15 bases sitting between them.

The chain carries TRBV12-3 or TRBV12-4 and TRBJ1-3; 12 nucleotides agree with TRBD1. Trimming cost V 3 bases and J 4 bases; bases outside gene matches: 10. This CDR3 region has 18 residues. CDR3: CASSFPGQGAKSGNTIYF. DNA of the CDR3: TGTGCCAGCAGTTTCCCGGGACAGGGGGCAAAGTCCGGAAACACCATATATTTT.

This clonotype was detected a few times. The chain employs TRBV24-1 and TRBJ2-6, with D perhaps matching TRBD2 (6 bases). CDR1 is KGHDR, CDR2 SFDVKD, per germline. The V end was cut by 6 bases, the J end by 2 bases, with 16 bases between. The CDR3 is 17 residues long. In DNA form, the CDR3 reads TGTGCCACCAGTTCGGGGAGGAGGGACCCTGGGGCCAACGTCCTGACTTTC. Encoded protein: CATSSGRRDPGANVLTF.